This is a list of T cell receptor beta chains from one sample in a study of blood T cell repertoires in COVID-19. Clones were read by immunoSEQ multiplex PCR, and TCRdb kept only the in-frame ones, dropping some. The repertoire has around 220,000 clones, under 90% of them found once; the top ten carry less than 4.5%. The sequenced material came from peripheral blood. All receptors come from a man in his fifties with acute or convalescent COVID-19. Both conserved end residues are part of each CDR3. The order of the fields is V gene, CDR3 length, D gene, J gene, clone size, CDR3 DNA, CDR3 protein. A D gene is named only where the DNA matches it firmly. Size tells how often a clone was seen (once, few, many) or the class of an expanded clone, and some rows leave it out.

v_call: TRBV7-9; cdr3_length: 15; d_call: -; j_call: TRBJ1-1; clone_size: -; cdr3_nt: TGTGCCAGCAGCTCACCTGTCACAATGAACACTGAAGCTTTCTTT; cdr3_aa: CASSSPVTMNTEAFF
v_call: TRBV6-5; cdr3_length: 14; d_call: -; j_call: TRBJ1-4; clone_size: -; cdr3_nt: TGTGCCAGCAGGGCTGGTCTAACTAATGAAAAACTGTTTTTT; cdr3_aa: CASRAGLTNEKLFF
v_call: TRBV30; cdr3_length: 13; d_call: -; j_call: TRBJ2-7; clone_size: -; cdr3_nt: TGTGCCTGGAGTGGAGGGTCTAAGTTCGAGCAGTACTTC; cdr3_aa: CAWSGGSKFEQYF
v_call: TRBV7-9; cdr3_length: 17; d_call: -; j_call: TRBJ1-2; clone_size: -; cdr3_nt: TGTGCCAGCAGCATCAGAGGTGGCGGGGGCGAGAGAGGCGGCTACACCTTC; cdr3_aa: CASSIRGGGGERGGYTF
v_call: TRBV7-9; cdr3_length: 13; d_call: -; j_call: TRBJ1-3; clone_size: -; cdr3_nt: TGTGCCAGCAGCCGACTCCTGGGAAACACCATATATTTT; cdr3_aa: CASSRLLGNTIYF
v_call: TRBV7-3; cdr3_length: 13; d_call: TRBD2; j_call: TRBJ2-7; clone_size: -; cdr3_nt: TGTGCCAGCAGCACGGGACTAGCAAACGAGCAGTACTTC; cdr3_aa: CASSTGLANEQYF
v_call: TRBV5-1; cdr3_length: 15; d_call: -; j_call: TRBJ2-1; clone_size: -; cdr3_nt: TGCGCCAGCAGCTTGACGGTTAGCGAAAACAATGAGCAGTTCTTC; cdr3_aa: CASSLTVSENNEQFF
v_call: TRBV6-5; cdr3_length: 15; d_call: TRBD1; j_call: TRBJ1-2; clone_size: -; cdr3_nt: TGTGCCAGCAGTTACCGGACAGGGACCATCTATGGCTACACCTTC; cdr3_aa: CASSYRTGTIYGYTF
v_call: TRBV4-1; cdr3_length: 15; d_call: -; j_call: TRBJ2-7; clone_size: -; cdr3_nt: TGCGCCAGCAGCCAAGGGCAGGGTAATTTGTACGAGCAGTACTTC; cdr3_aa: CASSQGQGNLYEQYF
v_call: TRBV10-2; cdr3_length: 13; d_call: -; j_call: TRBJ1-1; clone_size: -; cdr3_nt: TGCGCCAGCGGAGGACAGCAGAACACTGAAGCTTTCTTT; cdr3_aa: CASGGQQNTEAFF
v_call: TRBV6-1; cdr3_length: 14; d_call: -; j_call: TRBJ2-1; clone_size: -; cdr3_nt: TGTGCCAGCAGTGAAGCGCGGAGCTACAATGAGCAGTTCTTC; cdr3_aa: CASSEARSYNEQFF
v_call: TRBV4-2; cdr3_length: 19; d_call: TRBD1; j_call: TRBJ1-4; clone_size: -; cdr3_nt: TGTGCCAGCAGCCAAGGAACCGGGACAGGGATGTTGGCTAATGAAAAACTGTTTTTT; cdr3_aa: CASSQGTGTGMLANEKLFF
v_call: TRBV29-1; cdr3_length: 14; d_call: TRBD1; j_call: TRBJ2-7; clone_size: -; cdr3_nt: TGCAGCGTCCTAACGGGACAGAGCTCCTACGAGCAGTACTTC; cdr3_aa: CSVLTGQSSYEQYF
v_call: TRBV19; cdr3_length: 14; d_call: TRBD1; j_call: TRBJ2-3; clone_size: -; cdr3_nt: TGTGCCAGTAGTACGACAGGGGGAACAGATACGCAGTATTTT; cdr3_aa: CASSTTGGTDTQYF
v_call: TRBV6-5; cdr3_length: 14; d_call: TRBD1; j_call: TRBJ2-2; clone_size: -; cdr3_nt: TGTGCCAGCAACGGACAGGGATTAACCGGGGAGCTGTTTTTT; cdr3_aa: CASNGQGLTGELFF
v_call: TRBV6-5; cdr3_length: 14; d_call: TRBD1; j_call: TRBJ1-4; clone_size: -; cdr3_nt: TGTGCCAGCAGAGCAACAGGGGGAGCTGAAAAACTGTTTTTT; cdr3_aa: CASRATGGAEKLFF
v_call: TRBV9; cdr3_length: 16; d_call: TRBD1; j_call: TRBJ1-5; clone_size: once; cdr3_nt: TGTGCCAGCACCAGACAGGGGGCATATAGCAATCAGCCCCAGCATTTT; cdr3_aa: CASTRQGAYSNQPQHF
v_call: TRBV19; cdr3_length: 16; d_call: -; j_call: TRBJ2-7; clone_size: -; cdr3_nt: TGTGCCAGTAGTATAGATCTTTACAGGGCAACCTACGAGCAGTACTTC; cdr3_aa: CASSIDLYRATYEQYF